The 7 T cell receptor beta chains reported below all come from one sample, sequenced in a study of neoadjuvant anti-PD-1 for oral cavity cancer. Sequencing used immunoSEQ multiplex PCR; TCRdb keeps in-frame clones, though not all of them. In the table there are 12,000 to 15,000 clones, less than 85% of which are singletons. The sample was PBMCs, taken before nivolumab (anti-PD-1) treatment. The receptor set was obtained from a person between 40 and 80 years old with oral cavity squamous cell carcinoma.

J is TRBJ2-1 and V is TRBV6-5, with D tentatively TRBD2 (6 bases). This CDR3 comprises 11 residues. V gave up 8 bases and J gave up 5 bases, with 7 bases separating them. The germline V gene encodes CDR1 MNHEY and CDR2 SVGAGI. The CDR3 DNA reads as TGTGCCAGCGAGCGGGACAATGAGCAGTTCTTC. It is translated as CASERDNEQFF.

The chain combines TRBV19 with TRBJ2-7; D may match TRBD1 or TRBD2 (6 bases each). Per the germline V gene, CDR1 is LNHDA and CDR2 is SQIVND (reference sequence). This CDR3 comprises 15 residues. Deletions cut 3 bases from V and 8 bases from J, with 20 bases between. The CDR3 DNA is TGTGCCAGTAGTATCCTCCCCAGGGGAGGATCCAAGCAGTACTTC. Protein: CASSILPRGGSKQYF.

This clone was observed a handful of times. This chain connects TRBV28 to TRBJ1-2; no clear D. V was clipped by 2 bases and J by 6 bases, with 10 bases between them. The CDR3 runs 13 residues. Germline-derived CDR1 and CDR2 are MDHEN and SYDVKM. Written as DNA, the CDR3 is TGTGCCAGCAGTTTAGGAGACTTGAATGGCTACACCTTC. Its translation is CASSLGDLNGYTF.

CDR3 sequence (DNA): TGTGCCAGCAGCTTAGTGGCAGCAGACAACACTGAAGCTTTCTTT. Translated: CASSLVAADNTEAFF. V is TRBV11-2 and J is TRBJ1-1; D gene ambiguous. Germline CDR1 is SGHAT and CDR2 is FQNNGV. This CDR3 has 15 residues. Trimming removed 1 base from V and 2 bases from J, with 11 bases in between.

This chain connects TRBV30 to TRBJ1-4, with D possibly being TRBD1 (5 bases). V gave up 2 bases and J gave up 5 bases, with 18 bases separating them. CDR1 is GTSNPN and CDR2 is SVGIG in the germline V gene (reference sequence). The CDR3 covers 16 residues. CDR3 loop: CAWSSGFEGLNEKLFF. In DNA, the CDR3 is TGTGCCTGGAGTTCGGGGTTTGAGGGGTTGAATGAAAAACTGTTTTTT. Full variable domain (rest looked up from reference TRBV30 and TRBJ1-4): SQTIHQWPATLVQPVGSPLSLECTVEGTSNPNLYWYRQAAGRGLQLLFYSVGIGQISSEVPQNLSASRPQDRQFILSSKKLLLSDSGFYLCAWSSGFEGLNEKLFFGSGTQLSVL.

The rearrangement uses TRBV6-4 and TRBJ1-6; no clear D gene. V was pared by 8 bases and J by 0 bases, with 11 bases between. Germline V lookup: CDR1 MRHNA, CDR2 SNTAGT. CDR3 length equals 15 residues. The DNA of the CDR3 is TGTGCCAGCCGACTTCAGAGCTCCTATAATTCACCCCTCCACTTT. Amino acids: CASRLQSSYNSPLHF.

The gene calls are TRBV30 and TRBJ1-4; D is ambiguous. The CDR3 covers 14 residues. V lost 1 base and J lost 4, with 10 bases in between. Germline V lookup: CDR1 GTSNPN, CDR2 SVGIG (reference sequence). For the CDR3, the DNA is TGTGCCTGGAGTGGGGCCCCCTTTAATGAAAAACTGTTTTTT. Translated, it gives CAWSGAPFNEKLFF.